These T cell receptor beta chains were read from a single sample in a study of blood T cell repertoires in COVID-19. The assay was immunoSEQ multiplex PCR, and TCRdb's table has in-frame clones only and misses some. The sample has about 220,000 clones, roughly 80% seen once. Sequencing was performed on PBMCs or T cells enriched from blood (not recorded which). These receptors originate from a woman aged 40 to 50 with acute COVID-19. The CDR3 runs from the conserved cysteine through the conserved F or W. D genes are given only for firm matches. Clone sizes are given selectively: once, few, many, or a class where the clone is expanded.

d_gene	abundance	v_gene	j_gene	CDR3nt	CDR3aa
-	few	TRBV10-3	TRBJ2-1	TGTGCCATCAGTGAGTCTCCCAGGGGCTCCTACAATGAGCAGTTCTTC	CAISESPRGSYNEQFF
-	once	TRBV9	TRBJ2-1	TGTGCCAGCAGCTACCTCCGGGACTTTGTCAATGAGCAGTTCTTC	CASSYLRDFVNEQFF
-	-	TRBV3-1/TRBV3-2	TRBJ1-2	TGTGCCAGCAGCCCACAGGCCCCTTGGGGCTACACCTTC	CASSPQAPWGYTF
-	-	TRBV9	TRBJ2-1	TGTGCCAGCAGCGCCCGGTTGGAGTCCTACAATGAGCAGTTCTTC	CASSARLESYNEQFF
-	-	TRBV10-3	TRBJ1-1	TGTGCGCATGGGGAGGGGTACACTGAAGCTTTCTTT	CAHGEGYTEAFF
TRBD1	-	TRBV30	TRBJ2-5	TGTGCCTGGAGTCTCGGGACAGGGCTACAAGAGACCCAGTACTTC	CAWSLGTGLQETQYF
-	-	TRBV7-9	TRBJ1-1	TGTGCCAGCCACCCACCTTACATAATTGAAGCTTTCTTT	CASHPPYIIEAFF
-	-	TRBV10-3	TRBJ1-1	TGTGCCATAACCGAAGGGGCATCTGGCGCTGAAGCTTTCTTT	CAITEGASGAEAFF
TRBD1	-	TRBV5-4	TRBJ2-2	TGTGCCAGCAGCTTGGATCCGGGACAGGGGGCGGCCGGGGAGCTGTTTTTT	CASSLDPGQGAAGELFF
TRBD1	-	TRBV29-1	TRBJ1-2	TGCAGCGTTGAGGACAGGGTGGACTATGGCTACACCTTC	CSVEDRVDYGYTF
-	-	TRBV6-1	TRBJ1-5	TGTGCCAGCAGTGGGGGACACCTATCAGGGGGCAATCAGCCCCAGCATTTT	CASSGGHLSGGNQPQHF
-	-	TRBV7-9	TRBJ1-2	TGTGCCAGCAGCTTAACGTCCGGACAAGGCCGTAGAGGCTACACCTTC	CASSLTSGQGRRGYTF
TRBD2	-	TRBV24-1	TRBJ2-1	TGTGCCACCAGTGACCTGAGGACTAGCGGGCCAAACAATGAGCAGTTCTTC	CATSDLRTSGPNNEQFF
-	-	TRBV21-1	TRBJ1-2	TGTGCCAGCAGCCCGGGACTGTATGGCTACACCTTC	CASSPGLYGYTF
-	-	TRBV30	TRBJ1-1	TGTGCCTGGAACACTCCGGGACACGGGCACACTGAAGCTTTCTTT	CAWNTPGHGHTEAFF
TRBD1	-	TRBV3-1/TRBV3-2	TRBJ1-1	TGTGCCAGCAGCCCCGGACAGGGTGGCACTGAAGCTTTCTTT	CASSPGQGGTEAFF
TRBD1	-	TRBV6-1	TRBJ1-2	TGTGCCAGCAGTGCCTGGACAGGGGGCGTACCTGTCTATGGCTACACCTTC	CASSAWTGGVPVYGYTF
-	-	TRBV3-1/TRBV3-2	TRBJ2-2	TGTGCCAGCAATCGGGGGACCGGGGAGCTGTTTTTT	CASNRGTGELFF
-	-	TRBV11-1	TRBJ1-1	TGTGCCAGCAGCTTCCAGGGGAACACTGAAGCTTTCTTT	CASSFQGNTEAFF
TRBD2	-	TRBV7-9	TRBJ2-1	TGTGCCAGCAGCCCTACTAGCGGAGCCTACAATGAGCAGTTCTTC	CASSPTSGAYNEQFF
-	once	TRBV2	TRBJ1-2	TGTGCCAGTCACAGGGAGGGCCCCTATGGCTACACCTTC	CASHREGPYGYTF
-	-	TRBV5-6	TRBJ1-3	TGTGCCAGCAGCCCCCAAGGCAGGGGAAGGGACACCATATATTTT	CASSPQGRGRDTIYF
TRBD1	-	TRBV30	TRBJ1-2	TGTGCCTGGAGCCCGACAGGGAGGTATGGCTACACCTTC	CAWSPTGRYGYTF
-	once	TRBV21-1	TRBJ1-5	TGTGCCAGCAGCATACCGGGGGGTTATAGCAATCAGCCCCAGCATTTT	CASSIPGGYSNQPQHF
-	-	TRBV2	TRBJ2-7	TGTGCCAGCAGTGAGGGGGGCGAGCAGTACTTC	CASSEGGEQYF
-	-	TRBV2	TRBJ1-1	TGTGCCAGCAGAGCGCCGGAGACTGAAGCTTTCTTT	CASRAPETEAFF
-	-	TRBV5-6	TRBJ2-6	TGTGCCAGCAGTCGGGCCCCCCCTAGGGGTCCCTCTGGGGCCAACGTCCTGACTTTC	CASSRAPPRGPSGANVLTF
-	-	TRBV4-1	TRBJ1-1	TGCGCCAGCAGCCAAGGGGAGGAAGCTTTCTTT	CASSQGEEAFF
-	-	TRBV2	TRBJ1-5	TGTGCCAGCAGTGAAGCGGAGTTAGGCCCTCAGCCCCAGCATTTT	CASSEAELGPQPQHF
TRBD2	few	TRBV11-2	TRBJ2-7	TGTGCCAGCAGCCTTCAGCGGGAGAGTGGCGAGCAGTACTTC	CASSLQRESGEQYF
TRBD1	-	TRBV27	TRBJ2-7	TGTGCCAGCACCATGAATCCGGGACAGGACGACTACGAGCAGTACTTC	CASTMNPGQDDYEQYF
TRBD2	-	TRBV6-5	TRBJ2-7	TGTGCCAGCAGTTACTCGGGACTAGCGGGCAGCTACGAGCAGTACTTC	CASSYSGLAGSYEQYF
-	-	TRBV7-9	TRBJ2-1	TGTGCCAGCAGCTTAAGTGGAGACAATGAGCAGTTCTTC	CASSLSGDNEQFF
-	-	TRBV9	TRBJ2-3	TGTGCCAGCAGCGTAGAAGGCAGGTTGACAGATACGCAGTATTTT	CASSVEGRLTDTQYF
TRBD1	-	TRBV14	TRBJ2-7	TGTGCCGGCAACAGGGGCCCCCACGAGCAGTACTTC	CAGNRGPHEQYF
-	-	TRBV3-1/TRBV3-2	TRBJ1-2	TGTGCCAGCACTTCAGGGGATGGCTACACCTTC	CASTSGDGYTF